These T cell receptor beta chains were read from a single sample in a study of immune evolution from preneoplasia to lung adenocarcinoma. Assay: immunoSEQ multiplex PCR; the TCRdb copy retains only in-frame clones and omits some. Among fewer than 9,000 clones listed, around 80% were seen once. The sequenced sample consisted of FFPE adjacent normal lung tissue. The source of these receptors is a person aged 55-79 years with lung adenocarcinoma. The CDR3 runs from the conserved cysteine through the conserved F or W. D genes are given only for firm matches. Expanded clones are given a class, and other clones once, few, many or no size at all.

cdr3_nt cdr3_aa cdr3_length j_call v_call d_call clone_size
TGTGCCAGTACCATGCTCGGGACAGAATTAAGCAATCAGCCCCAGCATTTT CASTMLGTELSNQPQHF 17 TRBJ1-5 TRBV19 TRBD1 NA
TGTGCCAGCGGCGACGGCTACGAGCAGTACTTC CASGDGYEQYF 11 TRBJ2-7 TRBV28 NA NA
TGTGCCAGCAGTCAGGGACCCAGCTCCTACAATGAGCAGTTCTTC CASSQGPSSYNEQFF 15 TRBJ2-1 TRBV6-1 NA few
TGTGCCATCAGGACTAGCGTGAACACCGGGGAGCTGTTTTTT CAIRTSVNTGELFF 14 TRBJ2-2 TRBV10-3 TRBD2 once
TGTGCCAGCAGTACAGGGGGGGGATTTCAGCCCCAGCATTTT CASSTGGGFQPQHF 14 TRBJ1-5 TRBV2 TRBD1 NA
TGTGCCAGCAGCGTAGTTTCTGGGGAGAATCAGCCCCAGCATTTT CASSVVSGENQPQHF 15 TRBJ1-5 TRBV9 NA NA
TGTGCCAGCAGCCAAGAAGGCGGGACAGGGCCCAATCAGCCCCAGCATTTT CASSQEGGTGPNQPQHF 17 TRBJ1-5 TRBV4-2 TRBD1 once
TGTGCCAGTACCAGACCTAACTTAGTGGGCTATGGCTACACCTTC CASTRPNLVGYGYTF 15 TRBJ1-2 TRBV19 NA NA
TGCAGCGTTGAAATTCGGCAGCGTGGTGGAGATACGCAGTATTTT CSVEIRQRGGDTQYF 15 TRBJ2-3 TRBV29-1 NA few
TGTGCCAGCAGCCAGAACACCGGGGAGCTGTTTTTT CASSQNTGELFF 12 TRBJ2-2 TRBV27 NA NA
TGTGCCAGCAGCCGAGCGGGTTTCACAGATACGCAGTATTTT CASSRAGFTDTQYF 14 TRBJ2-3 TRBV7-9 NA NA
TGTGCCAGCAGCCTAGCCCCGGGACAGCTTAATGACTACACCTTC CASSLAPGQLNDYTF 15 TRBJ1-2 TRBV7-2 TRBD1 NA
TGTGCCAGCAGCTTAGCCCTACAGGGGAACTATGGCTACACCTTC CASSLALQGNYGYTF 15 TRBJ1-2 TRBV7-8 TRBD1 NA
TGTGCCAGCAGTTTACAGGGGGCCGCGGGGGGCTACACCTTC CASSLQGAAGGYTF 14 TRBJ1-2 TRBV28 TRBD1 NA
TGTGCCAGCAGCTTAGTGGCCAGGAGCTCCTACAATGAGCAGTTCTTC CASSLVARSSYNEQFF 16 TRBJ2-1 TRBV7-9 NA NA
TGTGCCAGCAGTTCCCCAACTGGGAACTATGGCTACACCTTC CASSSPTGNYGYTF 14 TRBJ1-2 TRBV28 NA NA
TGTGCCAGCAGCCCGGACGCCTCCTACGAGCAGTACTTC CASSPDASYEQYF 13 TRBJ2-7 TRBV11-2 NA NA
TGTGCCAGCAGCTGGACTAGAAATGAGCAGTTCTTC CASSWTRNEQFF 12 TRBJ2-1 TRBV5-6 TRBD2 NA
TGTGCCAGCAGCCTCGGTCTAGCGGGAACCAATGAGCAGTTCTTC CASSLGLAGTNEQFF 15 TRBJ2-1 TRBV6-5 TRBD2 NA
TGTGCCAGCAGCTTGGCTTCGAGGAGGGGAAGCGAGCAGTACTTC CASSLASRRGSEQYF 15 TRBJ2-7 TRBV5-6 NA NA
TGCGCCAGCAGCCAAGATGGGGGGCTGAACACTGAAGCTTTCTTT CASSQDGGLNTEAFF 15 TRBJ1-1 TRBV4-3 NA NA
TGTGCCAGCAGCTTGGAGGGTGGTGGCAATCAGCCCCAGCATTTT CASSLEGGGNQPQHF 15 TRBJ1-5 TRBV5-6 NA NA
TGTGCCAGCAGTTTGGACAGGGAACCTGGAAACACCATATATTTT CASSLDREPGNTIYF 15 TRBJ1-3 TRBV28 TRBD1 NA
TGTGCCAGCAGCATAAAACAGGGACTTCGTGAAGCTTTCTTT CASSIKQGLREAFF 14 TRBJ1-1 TRBV11-1 NA NA
TGTGCCAGCAGCTTAAATCCACCCGGGGCCAACGTCCTGACTTTC CASSLNPPGANVLTF 15 TRBJ2-6 TRBV7-3 NA NA
TGTGCCAGCAGTTGGGCTAGCGGGAGAGCGACAGATACGCAGTATTTT CASSWASGRATDTQYF 16 TRBJ2-3 TRBV28 TRBD2 NA